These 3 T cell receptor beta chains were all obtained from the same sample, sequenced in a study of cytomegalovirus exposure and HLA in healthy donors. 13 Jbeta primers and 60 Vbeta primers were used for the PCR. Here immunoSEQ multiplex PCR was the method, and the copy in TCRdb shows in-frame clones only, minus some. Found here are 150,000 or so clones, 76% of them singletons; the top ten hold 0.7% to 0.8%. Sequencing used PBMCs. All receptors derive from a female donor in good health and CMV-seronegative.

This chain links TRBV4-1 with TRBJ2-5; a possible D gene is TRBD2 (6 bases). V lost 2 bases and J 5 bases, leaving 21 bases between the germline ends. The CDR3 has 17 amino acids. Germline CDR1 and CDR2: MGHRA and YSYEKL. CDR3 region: CASSQSSRGIAAETQYF. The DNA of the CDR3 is TGCGCCAGCAGCCAATCCTCCCGTGGGATAGCGGCCGAGACCCAGTACTTC.

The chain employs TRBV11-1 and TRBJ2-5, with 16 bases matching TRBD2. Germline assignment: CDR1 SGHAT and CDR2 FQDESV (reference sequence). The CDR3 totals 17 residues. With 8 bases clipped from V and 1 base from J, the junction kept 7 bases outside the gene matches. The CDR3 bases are TGTGCCAGCGCTAAGGGGACTAGCGGGGGGGTCCAAGAGACCCAGTACTTC. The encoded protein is CASAKGTSGGVQETQYF. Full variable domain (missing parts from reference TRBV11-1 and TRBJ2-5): EAEVAQSPRYKITEKSQAVAFWCDPISGHATLYWYRQILGQGPELLVQFQDESVVDDSQLPKDRFSAERLKGVDSTLKIQPAELGDSAMYLCASAKGTSGGVQETQYFGPGTRLLVL.

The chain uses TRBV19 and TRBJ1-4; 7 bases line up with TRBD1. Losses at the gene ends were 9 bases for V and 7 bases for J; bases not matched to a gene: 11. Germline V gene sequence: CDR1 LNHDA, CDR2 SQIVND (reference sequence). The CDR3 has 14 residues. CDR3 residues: CASHRGTVSEKLFF. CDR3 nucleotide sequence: TGTGCCAGCCACCGGGGGACAGTTTCTGAAAAACTGTTTTTT.